Reported below is one T cell receptor beta chain. Antigen specificity is unknown. This specimen comes from a study of cytomegalovirus exposure and HLA in healthy donors. Study details: Of the donors genotyped, several hundred in all, about 80% fell in the Caucasian-associated ancestry cluster. Study conclusions and caveats: Generally TCR sequences proved uncommon, though certain public TCRs appeared in numerous donors.

The V gene's germline CDR1 is GTSNPN and CDR2 SVGIG (reference sequence). The CDR3 runs 15 residues. V trimming: 3 bases; J trimming: 4 bases; junction bases outside the gene matches: 11. 60 Vbeta and 13 Jbeta primers were used in PCR. The data were produced by immunoSEQ multiplex PCR, yet TCRdb's version contains in-frame clones alone and is incomplete. The top ten hold 0.2% to 0.3% of the sample, which has 150,000 to 200,000 clones, roughly 87% seen once. The chain joins TRBV30 to TRBJ2-7, with 8 bases identical to TRBD1. This TCR was sampled from a girl younger than two in good health and CMV-seronegative. The specimen sequenced was PBMCs. The DNA of the CDR3 is TGTGCCTGGAGGATCGTAGACAGGGGAGGATACGAGCAGTACTTC. As protein: CAWRIVDRGGYEQYF. The entire variable domain, with the rest obtained from reference TRBV30 and TRBJ2-7, is as follows: SQTIHQWPATLVQPVGSPLSLECTVEGTSNPNLYWYRQAAGRGLQLLFYSVGIGQISSEVPQNLSASRPQDRQFILSSKKLLLSDSGFYLCAWRIVDRGGYEQYFGPGTRLTVT.